This TCR beta chain was found in a study of shared clonotypes between healthy human individuals. Regarding the study as a whole: Among a handful of donors, roughly 5.4% of naive CD4 clonotypes were found in common.

For this clone: Its antigen is unidentified.

V dropped 7 bases and J dropped 6 bases, with 9 bases sitting between them. The CDR3 has 11 amino acids. Germline V lookup: CDR1 MDHEN, CDR2 SYDVKM. The split of CD4+ cells yielded CD45RA+ naive and CD45RA-negative memory subsets. Assay used: immunoSEQ multiplex PCR; TCRdb lists only in-frame clones, some missing. The table lists around 2.1 million clones, approximately 94% of them singletons. Sequencing was done on a sample of naive CD4+ T cells sorted from blood. Subset denoted: CD45RA+ positively selected. This sequence originates from a man between 18 and 35 years old in good health. The chain employs TRBV28 and TRBJ1-1; D unclear. Here the CDR3 DNA reads TGTGCCAGCACCTTTTTCGCTGAAGCTTTCTTT. Translating gives CASTFFAEAFF.